The TCR beta chain under discussion was sequenced for a study of blood T cells in healthy people across ages. A second PCR of about 6 to 12 cycles used a sample-barcoded 5' primer and a J-beta primer mix. TCRdb called the 5' RACE reads again in MiXCR, with one record for every CDR3 protein. Of 700,000 to 800,000 distinct CDR3 sequences listed, about 42% were seen once; the top ten hold more than 20%. The sample, 9 to 10 milliliters of peripheral blood, was drawn from each donor. The study isolated at least 6.5 million PBMCs from each sample. Germline CDR1 and CDR2: LGHDT and YNNKEL (reference sequence). CDR3 length equals 14 residues. Trimming took off 1 base at V and 5 bases at J, with 11 bases between the two ends.

The origin of this receptor is a woman aged 55-70 years in good health. The J gene is TRBJ1-2, the V gene TRBV3-1; D not resolved. Material for sequencing was blood. The CDR3 coding sequence is TGTGCCAGCAGCCAAGCCGGCCGTAGGTATGGCTACACCTTC. This translates into CASSQAGRRYGYTF. Looking up the rest from reference TRBV3-1 and TRBJ1-2 gives the full variable domain: DTAVSQTPKYLVTQMGNDKSIKCEQNLGHDTMYWYKQDSKKFLKIMFSYNNKELIINETVPNRFSPKSPDKAHLNLHINSLELGDSAVYFCASSQAGRRYGYTFGSGTRLTVV.